This T cell receptor (beta chain) was captured by sequencing in a study of T cells in Graves' hyperthyroidism and ophthalmopathy. Regions amplified from RNA transcripts were the TCR beta CDR3 regions. An initial round of RT-PCR targeting the TCR CDR3 relied on the HTBI primer set. In TCRdb, the multiplex PCR reads were re-called with MiXCR into one record per CDR3 protein. The sample contains some 720,000 distinct CDR3 sequences, roughly 15% of which appear only once. This clonotype was counted ten times or more. There are 15 residues in the CDR3. V was clipped by 0 bases and J by 11 bases; unmatched bases: 12.

Source material: blood. J is TRBJ1-1 and V is TRBV12-3 or TRBV12-4; 7 bases match TRBD1. This sequence originates from a young man with Graves' hyperthyroidism. Here the CDR3 DNA reads TGTGCCAGCAGTTTAGCCGGGGACAGCGCGAGTGGGGCTTTCTTT. It is translated as CASSLAGDSASGAFF.